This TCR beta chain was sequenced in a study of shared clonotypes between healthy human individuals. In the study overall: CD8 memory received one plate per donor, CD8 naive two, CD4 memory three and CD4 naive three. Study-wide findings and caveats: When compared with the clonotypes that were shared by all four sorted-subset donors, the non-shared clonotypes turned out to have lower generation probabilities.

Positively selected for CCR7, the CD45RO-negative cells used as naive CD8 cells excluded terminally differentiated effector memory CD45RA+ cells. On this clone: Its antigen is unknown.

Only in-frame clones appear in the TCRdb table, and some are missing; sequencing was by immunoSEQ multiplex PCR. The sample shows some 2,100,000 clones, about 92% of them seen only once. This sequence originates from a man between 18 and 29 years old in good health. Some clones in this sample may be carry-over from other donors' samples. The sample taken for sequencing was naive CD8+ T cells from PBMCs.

Here the CDR3 reads CASSHLAGAYSDEQFF. The CDR3, as DNA: TGTGCCAGCAGCCACCTAGCGGGAGCTTATTCGGATGAGCAGTTCTTC. The V and J genes are TRBV11-2 and TRBJ2-1, with TRBD2 identical over 10 bases. The V gene end was trimmed by 5 bases and the J gene end by 8 bases; junction bases not matched to a gene: 12. Germline V CDR1 and CDR2: SGHAT, FQNNGV. There are 16 residues in the CDR3.